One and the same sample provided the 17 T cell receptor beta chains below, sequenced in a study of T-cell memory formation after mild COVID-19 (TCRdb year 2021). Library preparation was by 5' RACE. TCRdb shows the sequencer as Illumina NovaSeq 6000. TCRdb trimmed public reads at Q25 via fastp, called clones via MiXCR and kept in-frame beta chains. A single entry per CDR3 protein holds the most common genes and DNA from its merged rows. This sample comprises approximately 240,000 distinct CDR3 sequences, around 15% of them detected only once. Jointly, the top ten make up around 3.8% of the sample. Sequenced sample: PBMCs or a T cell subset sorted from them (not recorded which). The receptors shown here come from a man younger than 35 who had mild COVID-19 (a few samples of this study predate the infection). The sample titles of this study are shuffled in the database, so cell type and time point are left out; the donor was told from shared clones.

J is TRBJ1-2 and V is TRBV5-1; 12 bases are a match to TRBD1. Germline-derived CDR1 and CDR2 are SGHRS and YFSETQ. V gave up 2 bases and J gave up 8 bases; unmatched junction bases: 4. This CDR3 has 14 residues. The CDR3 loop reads CASSFPGTGGGYTF. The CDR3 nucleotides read TGCGCCAGCAGCTTCCCCGGGACAGGGGGCGGCTACACCTTC.

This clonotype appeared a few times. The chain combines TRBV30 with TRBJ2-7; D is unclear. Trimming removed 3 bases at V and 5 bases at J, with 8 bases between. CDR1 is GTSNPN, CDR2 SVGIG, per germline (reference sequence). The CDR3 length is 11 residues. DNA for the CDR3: TGTGCCTGGAGGACCCGTGACGAGCAGTACTTC. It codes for CAWRTRDEQYF.

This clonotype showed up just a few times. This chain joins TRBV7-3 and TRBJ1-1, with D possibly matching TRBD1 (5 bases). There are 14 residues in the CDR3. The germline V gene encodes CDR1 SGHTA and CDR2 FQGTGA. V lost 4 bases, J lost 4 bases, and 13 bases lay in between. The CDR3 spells CASSSQGSGTEAFF. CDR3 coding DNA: TGTGCCAGCAGCTCTCAGGGATCCGGCACTGAAGCTTTCTTT.

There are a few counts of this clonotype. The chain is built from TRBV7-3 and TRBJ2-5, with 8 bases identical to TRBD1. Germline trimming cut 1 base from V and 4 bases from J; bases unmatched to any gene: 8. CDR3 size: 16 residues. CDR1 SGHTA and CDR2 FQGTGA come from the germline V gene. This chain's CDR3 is CASSLISGGRGETQYF. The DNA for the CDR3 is TGTGCCAGCAGCTTAATTTCAGGGGGCCGGGGAGAGACCCAGTACTTC.

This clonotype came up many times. The DNA for the CDR3 is TGCAGTCCCTCGACAGGGTCGAACACTGAAGCTTTCTTT. Its translation: CSPSTGSNTEAFF. The chain carries TRBV20-1 and TRBJ1-1; TRBD1 agrees at 7 bases. This CDR3 has 13 amino acids. Germline CDR1 and CDR2: DFQATT and SNEGSKA (reference sequence). Trimming cost V 8 bases and J 1 base; bases outside gene matches: 7.

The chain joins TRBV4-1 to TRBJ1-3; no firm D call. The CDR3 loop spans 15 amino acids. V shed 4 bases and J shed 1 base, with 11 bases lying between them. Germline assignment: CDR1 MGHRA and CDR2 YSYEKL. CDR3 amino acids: CASSPVETSGNTIYF. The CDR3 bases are TGCGCCAGCAGCCCCGTGGAGACTTCTGGAAACACCATATATTTT.

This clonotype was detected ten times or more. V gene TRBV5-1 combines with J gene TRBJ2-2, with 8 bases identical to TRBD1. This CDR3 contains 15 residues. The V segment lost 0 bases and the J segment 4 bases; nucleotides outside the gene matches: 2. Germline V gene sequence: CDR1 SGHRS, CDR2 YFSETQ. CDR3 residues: CASSLVTGGTGELFF. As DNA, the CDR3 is TGCGCCAGCAGCTTGGTCACAGGGGGCACCGGGGAGCTGTTTTTT.

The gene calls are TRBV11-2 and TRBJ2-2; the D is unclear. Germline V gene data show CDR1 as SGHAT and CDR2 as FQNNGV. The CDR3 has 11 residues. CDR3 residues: CATRDTGELFF. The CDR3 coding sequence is TGTGCTACCCGCGACACCGGGGAGCTGTTTTTT. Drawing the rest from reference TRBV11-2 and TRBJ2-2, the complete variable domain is EAGVAQSPRYKIIEKRQSVAFWCNPISGHATLYWYQQILGQGPKLLIQFQNNGVVDDSQLPKDRFSAERLKGVDSTLKIQPAKLEDSAVYLCATRDTGELFFGEGSRLTVL.

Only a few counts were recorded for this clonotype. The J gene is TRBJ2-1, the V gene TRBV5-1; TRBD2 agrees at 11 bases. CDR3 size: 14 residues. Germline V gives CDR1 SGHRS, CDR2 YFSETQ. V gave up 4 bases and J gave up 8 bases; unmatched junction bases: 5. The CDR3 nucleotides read TGCGCCAGCAGCGTTAGCGGGGGGGTCGATGAGCAGTTCTTC. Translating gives CASSVSGGVDEQFF.

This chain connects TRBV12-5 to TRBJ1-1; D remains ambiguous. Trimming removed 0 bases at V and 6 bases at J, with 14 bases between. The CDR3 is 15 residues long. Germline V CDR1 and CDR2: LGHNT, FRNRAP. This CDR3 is CASGLVKGGVAEAFF. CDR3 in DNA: TGTGCTAGTGGTTTGGTTAAGGGAGGAGTCGCTGAAGCTTTCTTT.

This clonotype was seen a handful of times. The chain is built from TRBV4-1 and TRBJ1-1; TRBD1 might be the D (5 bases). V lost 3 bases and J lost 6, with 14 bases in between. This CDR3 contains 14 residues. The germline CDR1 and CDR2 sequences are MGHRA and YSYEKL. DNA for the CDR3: TGCGCCAGCAGCCAGGGAAGGGGAAGGTCTGAAGCTTTCTTT. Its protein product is CASSQGRGRSEAFF.

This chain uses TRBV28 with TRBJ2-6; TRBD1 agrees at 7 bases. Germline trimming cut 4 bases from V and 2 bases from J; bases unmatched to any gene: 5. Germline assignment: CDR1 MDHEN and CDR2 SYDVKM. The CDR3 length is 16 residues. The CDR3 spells CASSWDSLPGANVLTF. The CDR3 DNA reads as TGTGCCAGCAGTTGGGACAGCCTGCCTGGGGCCAACGTCCTGACTTTC.

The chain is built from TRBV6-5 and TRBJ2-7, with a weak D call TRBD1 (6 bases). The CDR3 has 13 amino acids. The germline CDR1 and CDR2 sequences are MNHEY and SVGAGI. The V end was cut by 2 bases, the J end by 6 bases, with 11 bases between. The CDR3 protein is CASSYGSGVEQYF. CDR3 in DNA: TGTGCCAGCAGTTACGGGTCAGGGGTCGAGCAGTACTTC.

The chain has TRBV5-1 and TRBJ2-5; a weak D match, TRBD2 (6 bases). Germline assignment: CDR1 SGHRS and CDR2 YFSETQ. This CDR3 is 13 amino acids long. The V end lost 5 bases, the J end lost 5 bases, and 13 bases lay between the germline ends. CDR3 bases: TGCGCCAGCAGTACGGGGGTTGCGGAGACCCAGTACTTC. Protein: CASSTGVAETQYF.

CDR3 sequence: CASSFNGQETQYF. CDR3 coding DNA: TGTGCCAGCAGCTTCAACGGGCAAGAGACCCAGTACTTC. The chain uses TRBV5-4 and TRBJ2-5, with D unresolved. V lost 2 bases and J 2 bases, leaving 7 bases between the germline ends. Germline CDR1 reads SGHNT; CDR2 reads YYREEE (reference sequence). There are 13 residues in the CDR3.

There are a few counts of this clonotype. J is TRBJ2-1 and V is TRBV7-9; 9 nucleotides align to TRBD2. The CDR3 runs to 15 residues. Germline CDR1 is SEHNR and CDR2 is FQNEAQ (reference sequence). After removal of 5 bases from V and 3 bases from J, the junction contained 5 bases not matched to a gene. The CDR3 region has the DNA TGTGCCAGCAGCCTCCAGCGGGGGGACTACAATGAGCAGTTCTTC. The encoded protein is CASSLQRGDYNEQFF.

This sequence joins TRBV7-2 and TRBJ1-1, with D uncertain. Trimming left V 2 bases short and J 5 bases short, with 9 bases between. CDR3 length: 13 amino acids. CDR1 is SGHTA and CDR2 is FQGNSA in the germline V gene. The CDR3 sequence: CASSLSIETEAFF. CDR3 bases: TGTGCCAGCAGCTTAAGTATCGAGACTGAAGCTTTCTTT.